The sequence of this T cell receptor beta chain was determined in a study of cytomegalovirus exposure and HLA in healthy donors. Whole-study results and caveats: Among TCR sequences, most were rare, though some public TCRs appeared in many donors. Being productive about 87% or about 30% of the time was typical of most TCR beta V segments in an earlier analysis. Several of the most significant clusters appeared linked to common viral pathogens, based on a later analysis.

The PCR was carried out with 60 Vbeta primers and 13 Jbeta primers. The method was immunoSEQ multiplex PCR; TCRdb's version includes in-frame clones alone and lacks a portion of them. The sample consists of 200,000 or so clones, around 75% of them appearing once. Remarks on this clone: Its antigen is currently unknown.

Germline assignment: CDR1 SQVTM and CDR2 ANQGSEA. Trimming took 5 bases from V and 0 from J; bases not matched to a gene: 9. The CDR3 totals 16 residues. This TCR derives from a woman aged 30 to 39 in good health and CMV-seropositive. V gene TRBV29-1 combines with J gene TRBJ1-1; TRBD1 aligns across 10 bases. The specimen sequenced was PBMCs. As DNA, the CDR3 is TGCAGCGTTCTACTAGACAGGGGGCGAATGAACACTGAAGCTTTCTTT. It encodes CSVLLDRGRMNTEAFF.